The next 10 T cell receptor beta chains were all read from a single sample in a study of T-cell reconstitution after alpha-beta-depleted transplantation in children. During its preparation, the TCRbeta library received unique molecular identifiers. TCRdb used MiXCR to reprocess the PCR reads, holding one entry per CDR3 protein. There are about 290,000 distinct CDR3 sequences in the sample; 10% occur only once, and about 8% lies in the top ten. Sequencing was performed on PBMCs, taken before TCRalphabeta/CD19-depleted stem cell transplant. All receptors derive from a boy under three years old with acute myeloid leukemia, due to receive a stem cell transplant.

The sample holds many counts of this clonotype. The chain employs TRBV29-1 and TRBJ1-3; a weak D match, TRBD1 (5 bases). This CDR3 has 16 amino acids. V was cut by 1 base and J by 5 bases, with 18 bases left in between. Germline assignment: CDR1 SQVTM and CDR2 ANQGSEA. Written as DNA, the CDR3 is TGCAGCGTTGAAGGGGGGGTGGCAGGTAGAAGAAACACCATATATTTT. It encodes CSVEGGVAGRRNTIYF.

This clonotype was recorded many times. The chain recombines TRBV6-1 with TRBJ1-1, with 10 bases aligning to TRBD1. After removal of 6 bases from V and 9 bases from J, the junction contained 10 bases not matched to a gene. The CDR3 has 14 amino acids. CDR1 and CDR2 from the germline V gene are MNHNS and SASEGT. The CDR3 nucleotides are TGTGCCAGCAGCCAGACAGGGGGCCCGACTCAAGCTTTCTTT. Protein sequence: CASSQTGGPTQAFF.

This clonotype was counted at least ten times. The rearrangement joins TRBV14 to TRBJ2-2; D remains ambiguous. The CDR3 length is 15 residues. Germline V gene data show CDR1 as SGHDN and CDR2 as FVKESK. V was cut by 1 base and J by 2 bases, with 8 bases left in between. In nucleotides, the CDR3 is TGTGCCAGCAGCCAAGTGGTGGTAAACACCGGGGAGCTGTTTTTT. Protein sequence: CASSQVVVNTGELFF.

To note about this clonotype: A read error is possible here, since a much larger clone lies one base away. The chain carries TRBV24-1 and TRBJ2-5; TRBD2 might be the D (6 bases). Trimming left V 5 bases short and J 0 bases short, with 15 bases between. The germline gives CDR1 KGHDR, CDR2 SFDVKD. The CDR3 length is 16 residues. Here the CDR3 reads CATSGRNRGNQETQYF. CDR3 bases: TGTGCCACCAGTGGCCGCAACCGGGGGAACCAAGAGACCCAGTACTTC.

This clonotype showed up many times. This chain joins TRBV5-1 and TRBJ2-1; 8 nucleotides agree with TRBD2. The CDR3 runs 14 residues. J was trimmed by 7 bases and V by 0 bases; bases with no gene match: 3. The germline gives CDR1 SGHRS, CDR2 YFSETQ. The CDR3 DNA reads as TGCGCCAGCAGCTTGGAGGTAGCGGGGAATGAGCAGTTCTTC. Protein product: CASSLEVAGNEQFF.

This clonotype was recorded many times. DNA of the CDR3: TGTGCCAGCAGCTTGCCGCTAGCGGGAACGAACACCGGGGAGCTGTTTTTT. Protein sequence: CASSLPLAGTNTGELFF. V and J are TRBV7-8 and TRBJ2-2, with 9 bases matching TRBD2. Germline CDR1 SGHVS, CDR2 FQNEAQ. J was trimmed by 0 bases and V by 3 bases; bases with no gene match: 5. The CDR3 runs 17 residues. Full variable domain (rest looked up from reference TRBV7-8 and TRBJ2-2): GAGVSQSPRYKVAKRGQDVALRCDPISGHVSLFWYQQALGQGPEFLTYFQNEAQLDKSGLPSDRFFAERPEGSVSTLKIQRTQQEDSAVYLCASSLPLAGTNTGELFFGEGSRLTVL.

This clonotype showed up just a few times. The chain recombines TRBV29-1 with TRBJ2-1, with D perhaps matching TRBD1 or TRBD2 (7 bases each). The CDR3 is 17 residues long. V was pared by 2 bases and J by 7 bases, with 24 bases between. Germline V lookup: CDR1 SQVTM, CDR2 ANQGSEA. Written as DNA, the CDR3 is TGCAGCGTTGAACGGCATACCAGGGGGGGGACTGGGAATGAGCAGTTCTTC. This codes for CSVERHTRGGTGNEQFF.

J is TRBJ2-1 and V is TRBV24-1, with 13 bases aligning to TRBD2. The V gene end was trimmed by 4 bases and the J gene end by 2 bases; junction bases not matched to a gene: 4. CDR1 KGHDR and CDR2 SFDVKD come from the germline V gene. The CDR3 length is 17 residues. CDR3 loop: CATSDPGLAGAYNEQFF. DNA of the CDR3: TGTGCCACCAGTGACCCAGGACTAGCGGGGGCCTACAATGAGCAGTTCTTC.

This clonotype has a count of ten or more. CDR3 sequence (DNA): TGTGCCTTCACCCTTGAGTGGACCTACAATGAGCAGTTCTTC. Translation: CAFTLEWTYNEQFF. The rearrangement uses TRBV2 and TRBJ2-1; D unresolved. Per germline, CDR1 SNHLY and CDR2 FYNNEI. The CDR3 totals 14 residues. Trimming pared 11 bases from V and 2 bases from J, leaving 16 bases between.

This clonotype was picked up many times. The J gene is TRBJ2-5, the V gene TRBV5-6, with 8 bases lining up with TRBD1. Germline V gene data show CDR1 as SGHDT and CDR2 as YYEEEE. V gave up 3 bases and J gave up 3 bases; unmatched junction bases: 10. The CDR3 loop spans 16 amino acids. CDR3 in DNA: TGTGCCAGCAGCTCTACAGGGGGAGATTGGGAAGAGACCCAGTACTTC. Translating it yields CASSSTGGDWEETQYF.